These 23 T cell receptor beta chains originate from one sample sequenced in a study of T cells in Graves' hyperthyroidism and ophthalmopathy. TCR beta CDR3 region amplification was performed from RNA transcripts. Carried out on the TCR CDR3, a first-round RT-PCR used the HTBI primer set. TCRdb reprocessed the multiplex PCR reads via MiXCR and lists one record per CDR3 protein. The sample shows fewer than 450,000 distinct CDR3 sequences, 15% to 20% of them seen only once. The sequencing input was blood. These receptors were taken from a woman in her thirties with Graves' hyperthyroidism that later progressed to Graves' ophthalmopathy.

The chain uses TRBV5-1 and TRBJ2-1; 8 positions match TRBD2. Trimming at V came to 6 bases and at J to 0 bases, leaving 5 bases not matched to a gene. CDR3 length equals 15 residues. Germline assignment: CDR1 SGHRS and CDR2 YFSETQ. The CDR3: CASKTSGSSYNEQFF. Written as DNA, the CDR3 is TGCGCCAGCAAAACCAGCGGGAGCTCCTACAATGAGCAGTTCTTC.

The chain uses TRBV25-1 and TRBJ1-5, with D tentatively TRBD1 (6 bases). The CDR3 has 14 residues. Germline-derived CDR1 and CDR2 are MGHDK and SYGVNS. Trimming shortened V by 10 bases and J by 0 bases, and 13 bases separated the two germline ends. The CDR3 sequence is CAITGFYSNQPQHF. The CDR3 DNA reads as TGTGCCATCACAGGGTTTTATAGCAATCAGCCCCAGCATTTT.

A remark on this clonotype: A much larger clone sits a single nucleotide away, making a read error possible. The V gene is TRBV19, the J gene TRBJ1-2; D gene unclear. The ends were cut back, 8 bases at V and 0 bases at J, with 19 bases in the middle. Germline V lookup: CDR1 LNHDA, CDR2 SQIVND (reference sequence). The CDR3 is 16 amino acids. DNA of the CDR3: TGTGCCAGTCGCGGAACGTCCCCTTCCTCTAACTATGGCTACACCTTC. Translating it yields CASRGTSPSSNYGYTF.

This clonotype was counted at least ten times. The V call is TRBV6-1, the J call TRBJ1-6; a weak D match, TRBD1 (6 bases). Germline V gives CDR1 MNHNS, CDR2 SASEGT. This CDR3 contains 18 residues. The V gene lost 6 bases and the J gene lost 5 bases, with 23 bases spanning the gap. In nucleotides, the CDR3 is TGTGCCAGCAGCCGTAAGCTCGGGGGGGCTAGCGATAATTCACCCCTCCACTTT. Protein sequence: CASSRKLGGASDNSPLHF.

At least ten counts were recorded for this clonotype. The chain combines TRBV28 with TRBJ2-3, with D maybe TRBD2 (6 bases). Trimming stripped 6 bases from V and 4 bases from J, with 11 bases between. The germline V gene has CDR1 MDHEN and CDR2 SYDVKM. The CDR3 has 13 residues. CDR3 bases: TGTGCCAGCAGGGAGGGTTTGGCAGATACGCAGTATTTT. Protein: CASREGLADTQYF. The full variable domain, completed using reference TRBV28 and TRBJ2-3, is DVKVTQSSRYLVKRTGEKVFLECVQDMDHENMFWYRQDPGLGLRLIYFSYDVKMKEKGDIPEGYSVSREKKERFSLILESASTNQTSMYLCASREGLADTQYFGPGTRLTVL.

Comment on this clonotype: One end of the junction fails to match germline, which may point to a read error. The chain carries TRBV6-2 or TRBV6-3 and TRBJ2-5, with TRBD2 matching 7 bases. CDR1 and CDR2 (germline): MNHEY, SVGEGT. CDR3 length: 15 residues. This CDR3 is CVSTLPTGGGKTQYF. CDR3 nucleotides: TGTGTCAGCACTCTTCCAACGGGGGGAGGAAAGACCCAGTACTTC.

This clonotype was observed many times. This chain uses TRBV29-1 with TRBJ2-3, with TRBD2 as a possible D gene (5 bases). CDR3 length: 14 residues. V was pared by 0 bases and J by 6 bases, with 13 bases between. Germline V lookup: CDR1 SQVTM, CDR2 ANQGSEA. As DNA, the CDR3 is TGCAGCGTTGAAGATCGGCTAGCAGAGGATACGCAGTATTTT. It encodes CSVEDRLAEDTQYF.

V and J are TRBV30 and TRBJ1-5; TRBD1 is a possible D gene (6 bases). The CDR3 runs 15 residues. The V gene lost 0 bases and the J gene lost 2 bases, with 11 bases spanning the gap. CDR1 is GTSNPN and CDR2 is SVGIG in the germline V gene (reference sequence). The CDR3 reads CAWSVRGKGNQPQHF. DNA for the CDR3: TGTGCCTGGAGTGTGAGGGGGAAAGGCAATCAGCCCCAGCATTTT.

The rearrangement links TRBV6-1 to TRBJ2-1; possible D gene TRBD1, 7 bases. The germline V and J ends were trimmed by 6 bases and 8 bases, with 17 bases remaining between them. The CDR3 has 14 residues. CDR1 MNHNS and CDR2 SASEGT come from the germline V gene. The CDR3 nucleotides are TGTGCCAGCAGGCTACAGGGGACTTGGGATGAGCAGTTCTTC. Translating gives CASRLQGTWDEQFF.

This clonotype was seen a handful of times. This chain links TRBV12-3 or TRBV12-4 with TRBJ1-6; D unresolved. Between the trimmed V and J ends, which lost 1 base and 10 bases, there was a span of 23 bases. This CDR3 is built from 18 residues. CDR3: CASSLGFYAGSTSSPLHF. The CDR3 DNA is TGTGCCAGCAGTTTAGGTTTCTACGCGGGGAGTACCAGCTCACCCCTCCACTTT.

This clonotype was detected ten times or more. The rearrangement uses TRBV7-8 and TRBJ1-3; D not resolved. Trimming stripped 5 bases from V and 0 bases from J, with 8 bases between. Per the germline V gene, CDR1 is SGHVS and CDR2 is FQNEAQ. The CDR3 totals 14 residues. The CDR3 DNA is TGTGCCAGCAGCATGGGTCCCTCTGGAAACACCATATATTTT. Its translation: CASSMGPSGNTIYF.

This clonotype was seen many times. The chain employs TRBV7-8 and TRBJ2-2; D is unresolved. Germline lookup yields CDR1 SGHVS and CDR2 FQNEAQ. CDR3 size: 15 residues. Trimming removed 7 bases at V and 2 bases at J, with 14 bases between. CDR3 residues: CASNPGEANTGELFF. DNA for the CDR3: TGTGCCAGCAACCCGGGTGAAGCAAACACCGGGGAGCTGTTTTTT.

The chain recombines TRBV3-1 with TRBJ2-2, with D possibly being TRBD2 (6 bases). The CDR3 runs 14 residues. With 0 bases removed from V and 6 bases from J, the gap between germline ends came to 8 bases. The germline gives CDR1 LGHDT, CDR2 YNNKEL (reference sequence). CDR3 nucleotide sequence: TGTGCCAGCAGCCAAGAAGGAGGGTCCGGGGAGCTGTTTTTT. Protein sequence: CASSQEGGSGELFF.

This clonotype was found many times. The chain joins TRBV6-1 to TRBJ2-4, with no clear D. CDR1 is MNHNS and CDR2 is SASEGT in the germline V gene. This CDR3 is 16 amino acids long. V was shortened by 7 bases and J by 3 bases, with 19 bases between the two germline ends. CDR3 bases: TGTGCCAGCACTACCCCCCCCGGAGTCGACAAAAACATTCAGTACTTC. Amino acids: CASTTPPGVDKNIQYF.

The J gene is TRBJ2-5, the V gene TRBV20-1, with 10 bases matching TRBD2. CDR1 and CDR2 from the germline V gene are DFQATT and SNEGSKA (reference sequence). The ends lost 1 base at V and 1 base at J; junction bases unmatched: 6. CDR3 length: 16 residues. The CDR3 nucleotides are TGCAGTGCTAGAGCTGTGCTAGCGGGGGCCCAAGAGACCCAGTACTTC. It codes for CSARAVLAGAQETQYF.

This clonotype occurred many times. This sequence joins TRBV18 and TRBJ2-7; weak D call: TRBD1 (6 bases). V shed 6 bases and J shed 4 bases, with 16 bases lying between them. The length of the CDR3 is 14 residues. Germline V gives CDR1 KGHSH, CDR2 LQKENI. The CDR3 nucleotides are TGTGCCAGCTCGATTGACAGGCAACTTTACGAGCAGTACTTC. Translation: CASSIDRQLYEQYF.

CDR3 region: CASSLGASGARNEQFF. In DNA form, the CDR3 reads TGTGCCAGCAGCCTAGGGGCTAGCGGGGCAAGGAATGAGCAGTTCTTC. J is TRBJ2-1 and V is TRBV9; TRBD2 agrees at 9 bases. The V segment lost 4 bases and the J segment 7 bases; nucleotides outside the gene matches: 12. Germline lookup yields CDR1 SGDLS and CDR2 YYNGEE. The CDR3 length is 16 residues. Drawing the rest from reference TRBV9 and TRBJ2-1, the complete variable domain is DSGVTQTPKHLITATGQRVTLRCSPRSGDLSVYWYQQSLDQGLQFLIQYYNGEERAKGNILERFSAQQFPDLHSELNLSSLELGDSALYFCASSLGASGARNEQFFGPGTRLTVL.

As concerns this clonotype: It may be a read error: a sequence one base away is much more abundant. CDR3 protein: CASLRTGNHEQFF. The CDR3 coding sequence is TGTGCCAGCTTGCGGACAGGGAACCATGAGCAGTTCTTC. This chain joins TRBV6-1 and TRBJ2-1; TRBD1 matches at 8 bases. The ends lost 8 bases at V and 8 bases at J; junction bases unmatched: 8. Germline V gives CDR1 MNHNS, CDR2 SASEGT. The CDR3 covers 13 residues.

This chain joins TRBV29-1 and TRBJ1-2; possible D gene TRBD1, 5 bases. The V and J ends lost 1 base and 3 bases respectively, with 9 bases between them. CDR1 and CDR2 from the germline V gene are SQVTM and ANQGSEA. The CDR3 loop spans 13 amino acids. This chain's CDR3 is CSVEGGTYYGYTF. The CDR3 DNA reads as TGCAGCGTTGAAGGGGGGACCTACTATGGCTACACCTTC.

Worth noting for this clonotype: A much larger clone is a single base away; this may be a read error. CDR3 residues: CSAPLTVSYEQYF. In DNA form, the CDR3 reads TGCAGTGCTCCTTTGACAGTCTCCTACGAGCAGTACTTC. This chain links TRBV20-1 with TRBJ2-7; weak D call: TRBD1 (5 bases). CDR1 DFQATT and CDR2 SNEGSKA come from the germline V gene (reference sequence). Trimming stripped 5 bases from V and 0 bases from J, with 11 bases between. CDR3 length: 13 residues.

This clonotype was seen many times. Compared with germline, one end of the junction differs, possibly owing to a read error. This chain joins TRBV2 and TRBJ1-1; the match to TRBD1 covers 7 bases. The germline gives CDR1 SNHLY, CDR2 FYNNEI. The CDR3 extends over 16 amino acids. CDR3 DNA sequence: TGTGCCAGCAGTGACTCGCTGGGACAGCACGACACTGGAGCTTTCTTT. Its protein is CASSDSLGQHDTGAFF.

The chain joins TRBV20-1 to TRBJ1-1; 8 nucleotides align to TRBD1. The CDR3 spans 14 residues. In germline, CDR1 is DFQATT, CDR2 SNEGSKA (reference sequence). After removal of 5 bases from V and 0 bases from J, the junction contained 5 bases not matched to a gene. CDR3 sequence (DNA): TGCAGTGCTGGAAGACAGGGGCTGAACACTGAAGCTTTCTTT. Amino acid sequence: CSAGRQGLNTEAFF.

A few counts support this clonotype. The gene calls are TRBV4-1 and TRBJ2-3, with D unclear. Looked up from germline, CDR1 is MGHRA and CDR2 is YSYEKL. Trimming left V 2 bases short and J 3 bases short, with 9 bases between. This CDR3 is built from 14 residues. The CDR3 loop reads CASSQSGGTDTQYF. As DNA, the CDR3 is TGCGCCAGCAGCCAATCGGGCGGAACAGATACGCAGTATTTT.